A selection of T cell receptor beta chains follows, all from one sample in a study of blood T cell repertoires in COVID-19. Sequencing was performed with immunoSEQ multiplex PCR; in TCRdb, only in-frame clones are kept and a portion is missing. Here the sample spans around 250,000 clones, around 84% being singletons. Sequences were obtained from PBMCs or T cells enriched from blood (not recorded which). These receptors were taken from a man aged 25 to 40 with acute COVID-19. Both conserved end residues are part of each CDR3. A D gene is named only where the DNA matches it firmly. A clone size is listed for some rows: how often the clone was seen (once, few, many), or a class if it is expanded.

j_call: TRBJ1-3
v_call: TRBV19
clone_size: NA
d_call: TRBD1
cdr3_aa: CASSNLGQAGNTIYF
cdr3_nt: TGTGCCAGTAGTAACCTCGGACAGGCTGGAAACACCATATATTTT

j_call: TRBJ2-1
v_call: TRBV29-1
clone_size: once
d_call: NA
cdr3_aa: CSVLRGALNEQFF
cdr3_nt: TGCAGCGTACTACGCGGTGCCCTCAATGAGCAGTTCTTC

j_call: TRBJ1-2
v_call: TRBV19
clone_size: NA
d_call: TRBD1
cdr3_aa: CASSVNRAGQKTYNYGYTF
cdr3_nt: TGTGCCAGTAGCGTAAACCGGGCGGGACAGAAAACTTATAACTATGGCTACACCTTC

j_call: TRBJ2-2
v_call: TRBV28
clone_size: NA
d_call: TRBD1
cdr3_aa: CASSLLFGTGVNTGELFF
cdr3_nt: TGTGCCAGCAGTTTACTTTTCGGGACAGGGGTGAACACCGGGGAGCTGTTTTTT

j_call: TRBJ2-4
v_call: TRBV6-6
clone_size: NA
d_call: NA
cdr3_aa: CASSPNRGWLAKNIQYF
cdr3_nt: TGTGCCAGCAGTCCAAACCGGGGGTGGCTAGCCAAAAACATTCAGTACTTC

j_call: TRBJ1-5
v_call: TRBV2
clone_size: NA
d_call: NA
cdr3_aa: CASRFSQPNQPQHF
cdr3_nt: TGTGCCAGCAGGTTCTCACAGCCCAATCAGCCCCAGCATTTT

j_call: TRBJ1-2
v_call: TRBV10-3
clone_size: once
d_call: TRBD1
cdr3_aa: CAISEFDRVDGYTF
cdr3_nt: TGTGCCATCAGTGAGTTTGACAGGGTTGATGGCTACACCTTC

j_call: TRBJ1-1
v_call: TRBV6-5
clone_size: NA
d_call: NA
cdr3_aa: CASSFSPPGGAEAFF
cdr3_nt: TGTGCCAGCAGTTTCTCCCCCCCGGGGGGGGCTGAAGCTTTCTTT

j_call: TRBJ2-1
v_call: TRBV27
clone_size: NA
d_call: TRBD2
cdr3_aa: CATKAGLANDEQFF
cdr3_nt: TGTGCCACCAAGGCGGGACTAGCCAACGATGAGCAGTTCTTC

j_call: TRBJ2-1
v_call: TRBV9
clone_size: NA
d_call: TRBD2
cdr3_aa: CASSFQLAGGWDEQFF
cdr3_nt: TGTGCCAGCAGCTTCCAGCTAGCGGGAGGTTGGGATGAGCAGTTCTTC

j_call: TRBJ1-6
v_call: TRBV3-1/TRBV3-2
clone_size: NA
d_call: TRBD1
cdr3_aa: CASSRDSYNSPLHF
cdr3_nt: TGTGCCAGCAGCAGGGACAGCTATAATTCACCCCTCCACTTT

j_call: TRBJ1-1
v_call: TRBV19
clone_size: NA
d_call: TRBD1
cdr3_aa: CATRGQGLDAMNTEAFF
cdr3_nt: TGTGCCACCCGGGGACAGGGATTAGACGCTATGAACACTGAAGCTTTCTTT

j_call: TRBJ2-2
v_call: TRBV27
clone_size: once
d_call: NA
cdr3_aa: CASSFNLASNTGELFF
cdr3_nt: TGTGCCAGCAGTTTTAACCTGGCATCGAACACCGGGGAGCTGTTTTTT

j_call: TRBJ2-3
v_call: TRBV12-3/TRBV12-4
clone_size: few
d_call: TRBD1
cdr3_aa: CASQRQGAKHF
cdr3_nt: TGTGCCAGCCAGAGACAGGGGGCAAAGCATTTT

j_call: TRBJ2-4
v_call: TRBV28
clone_size: NA
d_call: NA
cdr3_aa: CASSLKRNIQYF
cdr3_nt: TGTGCCAGCAGTTTAAAGCGGAACATTCAGTACTTC

j_call: TRBJ2-2
v_call: TRBV4-2
clone_size: once
d_call: TRBD2
cdr3_aa: CASSLPPQRERTGELFF
cdr3_nt: TGTGCCAGCAGCCTACCCCCACAGCGGGAGCGCACCGGGGAGCTGTTTTTT

j_call: TRBJ2-1
v_call: TRBV5-1
clone_size: NA
d_call: TRBD2
cdr3_aa: CASSLGVTSGVTGEQFF
cdr3_nt: TGTGCCAGCAGCTTGGGGGTGACTAGCGGGGTGACGGGAGAGCAGTTCTTC

j_call: TRBJ1-5
v_call: TRBV6-5
clone_size: NA
d_call: NA
cdr3_aa: CAAGRNQPQHF
cdr3_nt: TGTGCCGCGGGAAGGAATCAGCCCCAGCATTTT

j_call: TRBJ1-1
v_call: TRBV6-5
clone_size: NA
d_call: NA
cdr3_aa: CASRLTQGGNTEAFF
cdr3_nt: TGTGCCAGCAGACTAACGCAGGGAGGGAACACTGAAGCTTTCTTT

j_call: TRBJ2-4
v_call: TRBV5-1
clone_size: NA
d_call: TRBD2
cdr3_aa: CASSLVDAGGNVRKNIQYF
cdr3_nt: TGTGCCAGCAGCTTGGTCGATGCGGGAGGCAATGTTCGTAAAAACATTCAGTACTTC

j_call: TRBJ1-2
v_call: TRBV6-1
clone_size: NA
d_call: TRBD1
cdr3_aa: CASSESGYRGYYTF
cdr3_nt: TGTGCCAGCAGTGAAAGTGGGTACAGGGGATACTACACCTTC

j_call: TRBJ2-3
v_call: TRBV9
clone_size: NA
d_call: TRBD2
cdr3_aa: CASSHSGSSDTQYF
cdr3_nt: TGTGCCAGCAGCCATAGCGGGAGCTCAGATACGCAGTATTTT

j_call: TRBJ2-5
v_call: TRBV7-3
clone_size: NA
d_call: NA
cdr3_aa: CASSLSGSGETQYF
cdr3_nt: TGTGCCAGCAGCTTATCCGGGTCGGGAGAGACCCAGTACTTC

j_call: TRBJ2-1
v_call: TRBV28
clone_size: NA
d_call: NA
cdr3_aa: CASKSTGPEQFF
cdr3_nt: TGTGCCAGTAAATCAACAGGGCCTGAGCAGTTCTTC

j_call: TRBJ1-6
v_call: TRBV28
clone_size: NA
d_call: TRBD1
cdr3_aa: CASSLPGQGYSPLHF
cdr3_nt: TGTGCCAGCAGTTTACCGGGACAGGGTTATTCACCCCTCCACTTT

j_call: TRBJ2-1
v_call: TRBV7-8
clone_size: NA
d_call: TRBD2
cdr3_aa: CASSSLGLGTLENEQFF
cdr3_nt: TGTGCCAGCAGCTCTTTGGGACTAGGCACCCTGGAAAATGAGCAGTTCTTC

j_call: TRBJ2-6
v_call: TRBV27
clone_size: NA
d_call: NA
cdr3_aa: CASSFDGTGANVLTF
cdr3_nt: TGTGCCAGCAGTTTCGACGGGACTGGGGCCAACGTCCTGACTTTC